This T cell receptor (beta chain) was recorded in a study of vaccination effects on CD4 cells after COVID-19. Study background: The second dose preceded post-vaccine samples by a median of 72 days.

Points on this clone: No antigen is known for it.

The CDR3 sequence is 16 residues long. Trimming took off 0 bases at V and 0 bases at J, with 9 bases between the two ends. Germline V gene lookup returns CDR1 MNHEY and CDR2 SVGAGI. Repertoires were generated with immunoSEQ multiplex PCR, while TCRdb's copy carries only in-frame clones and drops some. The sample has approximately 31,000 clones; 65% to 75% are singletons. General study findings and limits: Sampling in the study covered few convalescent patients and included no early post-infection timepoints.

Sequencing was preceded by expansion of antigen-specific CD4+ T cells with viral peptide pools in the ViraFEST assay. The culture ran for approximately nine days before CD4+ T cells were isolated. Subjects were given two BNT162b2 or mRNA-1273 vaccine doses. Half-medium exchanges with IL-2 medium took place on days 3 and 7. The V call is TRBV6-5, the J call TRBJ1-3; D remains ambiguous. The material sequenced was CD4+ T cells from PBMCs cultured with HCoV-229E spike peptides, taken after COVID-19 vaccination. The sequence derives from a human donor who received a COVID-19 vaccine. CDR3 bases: TGTGCCAGCAGTTACTCGTTTTTGGGCTCTGGAAACACCATATATTTT. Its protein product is CASSYSFLGSGNTIYF.